Following are 32 T cell receptor beta chains from one sample sequenced in a study of blood T cell repertoires in COVID-19. Clones were read by immunoSEQ multiplex PCR, and TCRdb kept only the in-frame ones, dropping some. The table lists around 95,000 clones, roughly 90% of them singletons. Input material: peripheral blood. Every receptor here comes from a man aged 25 to 40 in a cohort sampled during active COVID-19.

The chain carries TRBV7-2 and TRBJ2-7; 7 bases are a match to TRBD2. CDR3 length: 16 residues. J gave up 0 bases and V 5 bases, and 10 bases lay outside the gene matches. Germline lookup yields CDR1 SGHTA and CDR2 FQGNSA. This chain's CDR3 is CASSPPRGGGSYEQYF. CDR3 coding DNA: TGTGCCAGCAGCCCCCCCCGCGGGGGAGGCTCCTACGAGCAGTACTTC.

The CDR3 reads CASLRTPGGYTF. CDR3 in DNA: TGTGCCAGCCTCCGGACACCCGGAGGCTACACCTTC. The chain employs TRBV2 and TRBJ1-2; maybe TRBD1 (5 bases). Per the germline V gene, CDR1 is SNHLY and CDR2 is FYNNEI. The germline V and J ends were trimmed by 8 bases and 8 bases, with 15 bases remaining between them. The CDR3 has 12 residues.

V is TRBV28 and J is TRBJ1-2, with D hard to call. The CDR3 is 12 residues long. The germline V and J ends were trimmed by 7 bases and 4 bases, with 10 bases remaining between them. Germline loops: CDR1 MDHEN, CDR2 SYDVKM. In DNA form, the CDR3 reads TGTGCCAGCATATCCCCCAGCTATGGCTACACCTTC. This sequence encodes CASISPSYGYTF.

The CDR3 DNA reads as TGTGCCAGTAGTACCCCCCGGGGGGGCCAAGAGACCCAGTACTTC. Translation: CASSTPRGGQETQYF. The rearrangement links TRBV19 to TRBJ2-5, with 8 bases matching TRBD2. The length of the CDR3 is 15 residues. Losses at the gene ends were 4 bases for V and 1 base for J; bases not matched to a gene: 5. Per the germline V gene, CDR1 is LNHDA and CDR2 is SQIVND (reference sequence).

The chain employs TRBV7-2 and TRBJ1-1; a weak D match, TRBD1 (5 bases). CDR3 length: 15 residues. Germline V CDR1 and CDR2: SGHTA, FQGNSA. Deletions cut 1 base from V and 1 base from J, with 10 bases between. The CDR3 DNA follows: TGTGCCAGCAGCTTAGATAGGGGAAGGAACACTGAAGCTTTCTTT. This translates into CASSLDRGRNTEAFF.

The CDR3 reads CASSHRGDYEQYF. The CDR3 nucleotides read TGTGCCAGCAGCCACCGGGGTGACTACGAGCAGTACTTC. The chain has TRBV7-9 and TRBJ2-7, with TRBD2 as a possible D gene (5 bases). V lost 5 bases and J 3 bases, leaving 11 bases between the germline ends. Per germline, CDR1 SEHNR and CDR2 FQNEAQ (reference sequence). CDR3 length: 13 residues.

V is TRBV12-3 or TRBV12-4 and J is TRBJ1-1, with TRBD1 matching 7 bases. Trimming at V came to 5 bases and at J to 6 bases, leaving 6 bases not matched to a gene. The length of the CDR3 is 13 residues. The CDR3 DNA follows: TGTGCCAGCAGTAGGGGGCAACGCGCTGAAGCTTTCTTT. Amino acid sequence: CASSRGQRAEAFF.

This clone was recorded only once. CDR3 loop: CASSAGQGPQETQYF. The DNA for the CDR3 is TGCGCCAGCAGCGCAGGACAGGGGCCTCAAGAGACCCAGTACTTC. V and J are TRBV5-1 and TRBJ2-5; 9 positions agree with TRBD1. There are 15 residues in the CDR3. The V gene end was trimmed by 4 bases and the J gene end by 2 bases; junction bases not matched to a gene: 6. Germline V gene data show CDR1 as SGHRS and CDR2 as YFSETQ. Based on the CDR3 plus reference TRBV5-1 and TRBJ2-5, the full variable domain is KAGVTQTPRYLIKTRGQQVTLSCSPISGHRSVSWYQQTPGQGLQFLFEYFSETQRNKGNFPGRFSGRQFSNSRSEMNVSTLELGDSALYLCASSAGQGPQETQYFGPGTRLLVL.

The rearrangement links TRBV3-1 (or the pseudogene TRBV3-2) to TRBJ2-7; 12 positions match TRBD2. The CDR3 spans 17 residues. CDR1 and CDR2 from the germline V gene are LGHDT and YNNKEL (reference sequence). Unmatched junction bases numbered 9, after V lost 6 bases and J lost 0 bases. The CDR3 DNA reads as TGTGCCAGCAGACTGGGACTAGCGGGCCCGAGCTCCTACGAGCAGTACTTC. This translates into CASRLGLAGPSSYEQYF.

This clone was found a few times. The rearrangement links TRBV7-2 to TRBJ1-1; the D is unclear. The CDR3 spans 15 residues. Germline values: CDR1 SGHTA, CDR2 FQGNSA. Trimming stripped 2 bases from V and 5 bases from J, with 15 bases between. The CDR3 sequence: CASSLYLVGVTEAFF. CDR3 coding DNA: TGTGCCAGCAGCTTATACCTGGTGGGAGTAACTGAAGCTTTCTTT.

The rearrangement uses TRBV4-1 and TRBJ1-5; 8 nucleotides agree with TRBD1. CDR3 length: 16 residues. With V trimmed by 3 bases and J by 4 bases, 8 bases remained unmatched. Germline V gene sequence: CDR1 MGHRA, CDR2 YSYEKL. The CDR3 here is CASSQATGAANQPQHF. The CDR3 DNA follows: TGCGCCAGCAGCCAGGCGACAGGGGCAGCTAATCAGCCCCAGCATTTT.

The rearrangement joins TRBV10-3 to TRBJ1-6; 9 bases are a match to TRBD1. This CDR3 comprises 17 residues. Germline V gives CDR1 ENHRY, CDR2 SYGVKD. V gave up 2 bases and J gave up 14 bases; unmatched junction bases: 16. As DNA, the CDR3 is TGTGCCATCAGTGAGCCCCGGGGGGACAGGGACCTCATCACCCTCCACTTT. Encoded protein: CAISEPRGDRDLITLHF.

This rearrangement joins TRBV10-3 to TRBJ2-1; tentatively, D is TRBD1 (6 bases). This CDR3 has 15 residues. Trimming removed 3 bases from V and 8 bases from J, with 17 bases in between. From germline, CDR1 is ENHRY and CDR2 SYGVKD. The CDR3: CAISDPGASRDEQFF. CDR3 sequence (DNA): TGTGCCATCAGTGACCCAGGGGCTAGCCGAGATGAGCAGTTCTTC.

The rearrangement joins TRBV5-4 to TRBJ2-5; no reliable D call. Germline lookup yields CDR1 SGHNT and CDR2 YYREEE (reference sequence). There are 12 residues in the CDR3. Trimming stripped 1 base from V and 5 bases from J, with 6 bases between. This CDR3 is CASSLLDETQYF. The CDR3 nucleotides are TGTGCCAGCAGCTTGCTAGACGAGACCCAGTACTTC.

V is TRBV5-1 and J is TRBJ1-3, with D perhaps matching TRBD1 (6 bases). The CDR3 is made up of 16 amino acids. The V gene lost 3 bases and the J gene lost 0 bases, with 13 bases spanning the gap. Germline V CDR1 and CDR2: SGHRS, YFSETQ. The CDR3 nucleotides read TGCGCCAGCAGCTGGGCAGGGGACGGCTCTGGAAACACCATATATTTT. This encodes CASSWAGDGSGNTIYF.

The V call is TRBV19, the J call TRBJ1-4, with a possible D match to TRBD1 (6 bases). Germline V lookup: CDR1 LNHDA, CDR2 SQIVND (reference sequence). CDR3 length: 17 residues. The V gene lost 5 bases and the J gene lost 0 bases, with 16 bases spanning the gap. The chain's CDR3 is CASSPRGDTSTNEKLFF. The CDR3 DNA reads as TGTGCCAGTAGTCCCAGGGGCGACACCTCAACTAATGAAAAACTGTTTTTT. Variable domain in full (rest from reference TRBV19 and TRBJ1-4): DGGITQSPKYLFRKEGQNVTLSCEQNLNHDAMYWYRQDPGQGLRLIYYSQIVNDFQKGDIAEGYSVSREKKESFPLTVTSAQKNPTAFYLCASSPRGDTSTNEKLFFGSGTQLSVL.

V and J are TRBV7-6 and TRBJ2-5, with D unclear. Germline V CDR1 and CDR2: SGHVS, FNYEAQ. Trimming pared 4 bases from V and 2 bases from J, leaving 14 bases between. The CDR3 contains 15 residues. CDR3 region: CASSSFDLRQETQYF. CDR3 DNA sequence: TGTGCCAGCAGCTCCTTCGACTTGCGTCAAGAGACCCAGTACTTC.

V and J are TRBV4-2 and TRBJ1-6; possible D gene TRBD1, 5 bases. The germline V gene encodes CDR1 LGHNA and CDR2 YNFKEQ. This CDR3 has 17 residues. V was clipped by 0 bases and J by 7 bases, with 16 bases between them. The CDR3 protein is CASSQDMAGPQNSPLHF. CDR3 nucleotides: TGTGCCAGCAGCCAAGATATGGCGGGGCCCCAAAATTCACCCCTCCACTTT.

The rearrangement joins TRBV6-5 to TRBJ2-1, with 7 nucleotides matching TRBD1. The CDR3 is 14 residues long. Losses at the gene ends were 2 bases for V and 6 bases for J; bases not matched to a gene: 4. The V gene's germline CDR1 is MNHEY and CDR2 SVGAGI. The CDR3 coding sequence is TGTGCCAGCAGTTACGATACAGGGGTCAATGAGCAGTTCTTC. It yields the protein CASSYDTGVNEQFF.

The rearrangement links TRBV4-1 to TRBJ1-4; 9 nucleotides agree with TRBD1. J lost 7 bases, V lost 1 base, and 4 bases had no gene match. CDR3 length: 15 amino acids. Germline V CDR1 and CDR2: MGHRA, YSYEKL. CDR3 DNA sequence: TGCGCCAGCAGCCAAGCCGGGACAGGGAGTGAAAAACTGTTTTTT. Amino acid sequence: CASSQAGTGSEKLFF.

The V call is TRBV30, the J call TRBJ1-1; unclear D gene. Looked up from germline, CDR1 is GTSNPN and CDR2 is SVGIG (reference sequence). The CDR3 is made up of 12 amino acids. Trimming stripped 3 bases from V and 3 bases from J, with 8 bases between. The CDR3 DNA sequence: TGTGCCTGGAGGGCAGGTTACACTGAAGCTTTCTTT. Translating it yields CAWRAGYTEAFF.

The CDR3 region has the DNA TGCGCCAGCAGCCAAGTGGCCCAGGGGAACACTGAAGCTTTCTTT. This translates into CASSQVAQGNTEAFF. This chain links TRBV4-1 with TRBJ1-1; tentative D call: TRBD1 (5 bases). Deletions cut 1 base from V and 1 base from J, with 10 bases between. Germline V CDR1 and CDR2: MGHRA, YSYEKL. This CDR3 has 15 amino acids.

A single count supports this clone. This chain connects TRBV28 to TRBJ1-2; D may be TRBD1 (5 bases). Per the germline V gene, CDR1 is MDHEN and CDR2 is SYDVKM. Trimming shortened V by 8 bases and J by 4 bases, and 26 bases separated the two germline ends. The CDR3 is 17 residues long. The CDR3 reads CASGNVGEGSDLYGYTF. DNA of the CDR3: TGTGCCAGCGGAAATGTGGGGGAGGGGTCCGACCTCTATGGCTACACCTTC.

The chain recombines TRBV3-1 (or the pseudogene TRBV3-2) with TRBJ1-1; 10 bases align to TRBD1. Germline-derived CDR1 and CDR2 are LGHDT and YNNKEL (reference sequence). The CDR3 is 13 residues long. V was clipped by 4 bases and J by 11 bases; unmatched bases: 7. This CDR3 reads CASSPGTGVYAFF. In DNA, the CDR3 is TGTGCCAGCAGCCCCGGGACAGGGGTTTACGCTTTCTTT.

This sequence joins TRBV19 and TRBJ1-6; TRBD1 aligns across 9 bases. The CDR3 length is 14 residues. Germline CDR1 and CDR2: LNHDA and SQIVND (reference sequence). Germline trimming cut 3 bases from V and 7 bases from J; bases unmatched to any gene: 1. The CDR3 sequence is CASSMGTGNSPLHF. In DNA, the CDR3 is TGTGCCAGTAGTATGGGGACAGGGAATTCACCCCTCCACTTT.

This CDR3 is CASSEIGTGSYEQYF. CDR3 DNA sequence: TGTGCCAGCAGTGAAATCGGGACAGGGTCCTACGAGCAGTACTTC. V is TRBV28 and J is TRBJ2-7, with 9 positions matching TRBD1. CDR1 MDHEN and CDR2 SYDVKM come from the germline V gene. With 5 bases clipped from V and 1 base from J, the junction kept 6 bases outside the gene matches. The CDR3 runs 15 residues.

This CDR3 is CASSFSSGGPIGGEQFF. The CDR3 DNA reads as TGTGCCAGCAGCTTTTCCAGCGGGGGGCCCATAGGTGGGGAGCAGTTCTTC. This rearrangement joins TRBV7-9 to TRBJ2-1; 9 bases are shared with TRBD2. V lost 3 bases to trimming and J lost 10 bases; unmatched junction nucleotides: 16. The CDR3 length is 17 residues. Germline CDR1 SEHNR, CDR2 FQNEAQ (reference sequence).

J is TRBJ1-1 and V is TRBV7-9; D is possibly TRBD1 (6 bases). V lost 2 bases, J lost 7 bases, and 8 bases lay in between. This CDR3 is 12 amino acids long. Germline-derived CDR1 and CDR2 are SEHNR and FQNEAQ (reference sequence). The CDR3 region is CASSLTGYEAFF. The CDR3 DNA reads as TGTGCCAGCAGCTTAACAGGGTATGAAGCTTTCTTT.

V and J are TRBV10-3 and TRBJ2-3; the match to TRBD2 covers 10 bases. This CDR3 is 17 amino acids long. V lost 0 bases to trimming and J lost 1 base; unmatched junction nucleotides: 4. Germline CDR1 and CDR2: ENHRY and SYGVKD. As DNA, the CDR3 is TGTGCCATCAGTGAGTCGAGAGGGACTAGCGGCACAGATACGCAGTATTTT. It translates to CAISESRGTSGTDTQYF.

In this sample, this clone is medium-sized. The V and J genes are TRBV3-1 (or the pseudogene TRBV3-2) and TRBJ2-5; TRBD1 might be the D (5 bases). The CDR3 length is 13 residues. Germline CDR1 and CDR2: LGHDT and YNNKEL (reference sequence). V lost 4 bases and J 7 bases, leaving 13 bases between the germline ends. The CDR3 loop is CASSPAGLGTQYF. CDR3 nucleotide sequence: TGTGCCAGCAGCCCCGCAGGGTTGGGGACCCAGTACTTC.

The genes are TRBV28 and TRBJ1-4; the match to TRBD1 covers 7 bases. V lost 6 bases to trimming and J lost 0 bases; unmatched junction nucleotides: 7. The CDR3 contains 16 residues. Germline lookup yields CDR1 MDHEN and CDR2 SYDVKM. The CDR3 DNA reads as TGTGCCAGCAGACTATTCAGGGGGTCAACTAATGAAAAACTGTTTTTT. Translation: CASRLFRGSTNEKLFF. Looking up the rest from reference TRBV28 and TRBJ1-4 gives the full variable domain: DVKVTQSSRYLVKRTGEKVFLECVQDMDHENMFWYRQDPGLGLRLIYFSYDVKMKEKGDIPEGYSVSREKKERFSLILESASTNQTSMYLCASRLFRGSTNEKLFFGSGTQLSVL.

This chain joins TRBV29-1 and TRBJ1-4; D might be TRBD1 (5 bases). V was shortened by 6 bases and J by 0 bases, with 8 bases between the two germline ends. CDR1 SQVTM and CDR2 ANQGSEA come from the germline V gene. CDR3 size: 13 residues. CDR3: CSVRQTTNEKLFF. The CDR3 nucleotides are TGCAGCGTACGACAGACAACTAATGAAAAACTGTTTTTT.